This T cell receptor (beta chain) was captured by sequencing in a study of blood T cell repertoires in COVID-19. Study at large: PBMCs, B-cell-depleted T cells, or T cells provided the cDNA or gDNA that made up the material.

Participants were aged roughly 18 to 100 years from approximately 25 US areas. Recovered Cohort 3 donors showed two negative PCRs, clearance, or symptom resolution. The protocol was immunoSEQ multiplex PCR, while the TCRdb copy is restricted to in-frame clones and leaves out a portion. The repertoire holds roughly 230,000 clones, with more than 65% as singletons. The clonotype originates from a middle-aged man who had recovered from COVID-19. Sequencing was done on a sample of PBMCs or T cells enriched from blood (not recorded which).

CDR3 in amino acids: CASSIPSQPQHF. The DNA of the CDR3 is TGTGCCAGTAGTATCCCAAGCCAGCCCCAGCATTTT. The chain links TRBV19 to TRBJ1-5; D is ambiguous. The CDR3 is 12 amino acids. Germline-derived CDR1 and CDR2 are LNHDA and SQIVND (reference sequence). Trimming shortened V by 3 bases and J by 7 bases, and 7 bases separated the two germline ends. Together with reference TRBV19 and TRBJ1-5, the CDR3 gives the full variable domain: DGGITQSPKYLFRKEGQNVTLSCEQNLNHDAMYWYRQDPGQGLRLIYYSQIVNDFQKGDIAEGYSVSREKKESFPLTVTSAQKNPTAFYLCASSIPSQPQHFGDGTRLSIL.